Sample share makes the clone carrying this TCR beta chain medium-sized. TCRdb independently ran MiXCR on the PCR reads; one entry per CDR3 protein. This table has approximately 9,500 distinct CDR3 sequences, about 61% appearing once. CDR3 length equals 16 residues. Germline-derived CDR1 and CDR2 are LGHNT and FRNRAP. Trimming removed 3 bases from V and 0 bases from J, with 14 bases in between. This sample is drawn from a study of tumor-infiltrating lymphocytes in oesophageal squamous cell carcinoma. Sequenced input: esophageal tumor tissue. This receptor was obtained from a male donor with esophageal squamous cell carcinoma. The chain employs TRBV12-5 and TRBJ2-5; D tentatively reads TRBD1 or TRBD2 (7 bases each). CDR3 loop: CASGFQGGRYQETQYF. CDR3 nucleotide sequence: TGTGCTAGTGGTTTTCAGGGGGGGAGGTACCAAGAGACCCAGTACTTC.